A selection of T cell receptor beta chains follows, all from one sample in a study of memory CD4+ T cells and cytomegalovirus serostatus. The protocol was immunoSEQ multiplex PCR, while the TCRdb copy is restricted to in-frame clones and leaves out a portion. The sample yields approximately 52,000 clones, around four fifths seen once. The sample was memory CD4+ T cells from blood. These receptors came from an adult in good health and CMV-seronegative. Each CDR3 is given with its conserved first and last residue. Each record gives: D gene, J gene, V gene, clone size, CDR3 DNA, CDR3 protein. A D gene is named only where the DNA matches it firmly. Expanded clones are given a class, and other clones once, few, many or no size at all.

d_gene: NA
j_gene: TRBJ2-1
v_gene: TRBV7-2
abundance: NA
CDR3nt: TGTGCCAGCAGCACAGGAATTTTTAGGGGTGAAAATGAGCAGTTCTTC
CDR3aa: CASSTGIFRGENEQFF

d_gene: NA
j_gene: TRBJ2-3
v_gene: TRBV19
abundance: NA
CDR3nt: TGTGCCAGTAGTTCGGCGGGGGCTAGCACAGATACGCAGTATTTT
CDR3aa: CASSSAGASTDTQYF

d_gene: NA
j_gene: TRBJ2-2
v_gene: TRBV13
abundance: NA
CDR3nt: TGTGCCAGCAGCTCCCCCCCAGGGACCACCGTAGGCACCGGGGAGCTGTTTTTT
CDR3aa: CASSSPPGTTVGTGELFF

d_gene: NA
j_gene: TRBJ1-3
v_gene: TRBV29-1
abundance: few
CDR3nt: TGCAGCACCCAGGCCAGCTCTGGAAACACCATATATTTT
CDR3aa: CSTQASSGNTIYF

d_gene: NA
j_gene: TRBJ1-1
v_gene: TRBV30
abundance: few
CDR3nt: TGTGCCTGGAGACGACTACAGAGCCAAGCTTTCTTT
CDR3aa: CAWRRLQSQAFF

d_gene: TRBD1
j_gene: TRBJ2-3
v_gene: TRBV19
abundance: NA
CDR3nt: TGTGCCAGTATCGACAGGGCCGAGGCAGATACGCAGTATTTT
CDR3aa: CASIDRAEADTQYF

d_gene: TRBD2
j_gene: TRBJ2-4
v_gene: TRBV9
abundance: NA
CDR3nt: TGTGCCAGCAGCCCGGGGGGACTAGCGGGGGATAAAAACATTCAGTACTTC
CDR3aa: CASSPGGLAGDKNIQYF

d_gene: NA
j_gene: TRBJ1-5
v_gene: TRBV6-6
abundance: NA
CDR3nt: TGTGCCAGCAGTAAGACAGTTAATCAGCCCCAGCATTTT
CDR3aa: CASSKTVNQPQHF

d_gene: TRBD2
j_gene: TRBJ2-3
v_gene: TRBV11-3
abundance: NA
CDR3nt: TGTGCCAGCAGCACCTACACTAGCGGGGGGGCAGATACGCAGTATTTT
CDR3aa: CASSTYTSGGADTQYF

d_gene: NA
j_gene: TRBJ2-3
v_gene: TRBV7-9
abundance: NA
CDR3nt: TGTGCCAGCAGCTTAGCGGCAGGCGGAAGGGAATCAGATACGCAGTATTTT
CDR3aa: CASSLAAGGRESDTQYF

d_gene: TRBD1
j_gene: TRBJ1-2
v_gene: TRBV28
abundance: NA
CDR3nt: TGTGCCAGCAGCCAAATTAAGGGGACAGGTGGCAAGGGACACGGCTACACCTTC
CDR3aa: CASSQIKGTGGKGHGYTF

d_gene: NA
j_gene: TRBJ2-7
v_gene: TRBV18
abundance: NA
CDR3nt: TGTGCCAGCTCACCCGCGGGAAACTACGAGCAGTACTTC
CDR3aa: CASSPAGNYEQYF

d_gene: NA
j_gene: TRBJ2-2
v_gene: TRBV11-3
abundance: NA
CDR3nt: TGTGCCAGCAGCCTATCGACAGGAAACACCGGGGAGCTGTTTTTT
CDR3aa: CASSLSTGNTGELFF

d_gene: NA
j_gene: TRBJ2-7
v_gene: TRBV5-6
abundance: NA
CDR3nt: TGTGCCAGCAGCGGCGGGACGGGGACGATCTACGAGCAGTACTTC
CDR3aa: CASSGGTGTIYEQYF

d_gene: NA
j_gene: TRBJ1-2
v_gene: TRBV6-5
abundance: NA
CDR3nt: TGTGCCAGCAGATTGACATATAACTATGGCTACACCTTC
CDR3aa: CASRLTYNYGYTF

d_gene: TRBD1
j_gene: TRBJ2-5
v_gene: TRBV13
abundance: few
CDR3nt: TGTGCCAGCAGCTTAGTTGGGGACAGAGAAGAGACCCAGTACTTC
CDR3aa: CASSLVGDREETQYF

d_gene: NA
j_gene: TRBJ1-3
v_gene: TRBV7-9
abundance: NA
CDR3nt: TGTGCCAGCAGCTTAGGGCTGGGGGATTCCTCTGGAAACACCATATATTTT
CDR3aa: CASSLGLGDSSGNTIYF

d_gene: NA
j_gene: TRBJ1-2
v_gene: TRBV6-5
abundance: NA
CDR3nt: TGTGCCAGCCGGGACACCAATGACTATGGCTACACCTTC
CDR3aa: CASRDTNDYGYTF

d_gene: TRBD2
j_gene: TRBJ2-2
v_gene: TRBV5-1
abundance: NA
CDR3nt: TGCGCCAGCAGCTCCTCTAGCGGGAGCGCGAACACCGGGGAGCTGTTTTTT
CDR3aa: CASSSSSGSANTGELFF